The clone carrying this T cell receptor (beta chain) was seen once. Its specificity is unknown. Clones were read by immunoSEQ multiplex PCR, and TCRdb kept only the in-frame ones, dropping some. The sample contains approximately 50,000 clones, around 82% of which appear only once. This specimen comes from a study of lymphopenia after photon versus proton radiotherapy. Study observations and caveats: Photon-treated patients lost naive T cells and TCR diversity; proton-treated stayed stable.

Germline V gene lookup returns CDR1 SGHVS and CDR2 FQNEAQ. V lost 3 bases and J 4 bases, leaving 8 bases between the germline ends. This CDR3 region has 13 residues. This chain links TRBV7-8 with TRBJ2-3; no clear D gene. This TCR derives from a man aged 45-65 years with gastric cancer. The sample here was peripheral blood, taken from a patient treated with photon-based radiotherapy. The CDR3 reads CASSLGRPDTQYF. The CDR3 DNA reads as TGTGCCAGCAGCTTGGGCAGGCCAGATACGCAGTATTTT.